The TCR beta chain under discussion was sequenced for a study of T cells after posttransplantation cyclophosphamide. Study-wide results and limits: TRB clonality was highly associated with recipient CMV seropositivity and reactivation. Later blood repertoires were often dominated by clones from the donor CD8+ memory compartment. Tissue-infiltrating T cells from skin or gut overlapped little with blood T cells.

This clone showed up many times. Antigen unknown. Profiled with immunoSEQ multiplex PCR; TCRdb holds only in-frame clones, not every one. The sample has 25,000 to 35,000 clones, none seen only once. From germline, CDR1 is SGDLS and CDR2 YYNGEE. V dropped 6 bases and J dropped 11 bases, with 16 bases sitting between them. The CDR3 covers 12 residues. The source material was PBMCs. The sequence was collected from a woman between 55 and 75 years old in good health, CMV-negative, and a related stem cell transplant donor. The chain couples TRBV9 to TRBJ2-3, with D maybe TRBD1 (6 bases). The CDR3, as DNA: TGTGCCAGCACCTCACCAGGGGCCAGGCAGTATTTT. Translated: CASTSPGARQYF. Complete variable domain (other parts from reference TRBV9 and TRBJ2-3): DSGVTQTPKHLITATGQRVTLRCSPRSGDLSVYWYQQSLDQGLQFLIQYYNGEERAKGNILERFSAQQFPDLHSELNLSSLELGDSALYFCASTSPGARQYFGPGTRLTVL.